This T cell receptor beta chain was found in a study of blood T cell repertoires in COVID-19. This clone was seen only a few times. Sequencing used immunoSEQ multiplex PCR; TCRdb keeps in-frame clones, though not all of them. Of over 100,000 clones in the sample, more than 75% were seen once. The germline V gene has CDR1 LGHDT and CDR2 YNNKEL (reference sequence). J lost 2 bases, V lost 3 bases, and 6 bases had no gene match. CDR3 size: 16 residues. The TCR originated in a human donor in a cohort sampled during active COVID-19. The sequencing input was peripheral blood. This chain connects TRBV3-1 (or the pseudogene TRBV3-2) to TRBJ2-3; 9 nucleotides align to TRBD1. CDR3 residues: CASSHLRDRVTDTQYF. The CDR3 region has the DNA TGTGCCAGCAGCCACCTCCGGGACAGGGTCACAGATACGCAGTATTTT.